The clone carrying this TCR beta chain was recorded only once. The source of the sample is a study of T cell clones after liver transplantation. The overall study: Graft-donor-reactive sequences were compared with third-party-reactive TCRbeta sequences from pre-transplant mixed lymphocyte reactions. Subjects received no induction therapy and standard immunosuppression until randomization at 12-24 months post-transplant.

Profiling relied on immunoSEQ multiplex PCR, and the TCRdb table lists in-frame clones only, not all of them. Of 95,000 to 110,000 clones detected, approximately 79% appear once; the ten largest clones hold approximately 3%. Trimming took 7 bases from V and 4 from J, leaving 23 bases between them. The germline CDR1 and CDR2 sequences are MDHEN and SYDVKM. CDR3 length equals 17 residues. This TCR was sampled from a human patient who received a liver transplant. A share of the T cells may be of graft donor origin. This chain uses TRBV28 with TRBJ1-5; D perhaps matches TRBD1 (6 bases). The specimen comprised CD4+ T cells from blood, sampled approximately 43 months after liver transplant. The CDR3 is CASTPRGRGALNQPQHF. CDR3 coding DNA: TGTGCCAGCACCCCGCGGGGAAGGGGGGCCTTGAATCAGCCCCAGCATTTT.